This TCR beta chain was identified in a study of neurological immune-mediated disorders (dated by TCRdb to between 2018 and 2021). About the study as a whole: Among the 34 multiple sclerosis patients, relapsing-remitting MS accounted for around 30 and secondary progressive MS accounted for 3. The cohort comprised some 71 subjects: some 15 HAM/TSP patients, approximately 34 multiple sclerosis patients and around 20 healthy controls. Peripheral blood TCR-beta repertoires from HTLV-I-associated myelopathy (HAM/TSP) patients, multiple sclerosis patients and healthy controls were compared by UMI-based sequencing. The approximately 110 TCR-beta libraries covered PBMC samples along with longitudinal samples, technical triplicates, and paired sorted CD4+ and CD8+ T-cell subsets. Points the paper makes about the study in general: Expanded clones from different subjects shared no identical CDR3 amino acid sequences, which suggests that TCR-beta repertoires were private in all groups. Repertoires from 18 of 34 MS patients were grouped by phylogenetic analysis into a cluster of related CDR3 sequences, suggesting a possible repertoire-level signature. TCR clonal expansion was highest in HAM/TSP patients and lowest in MS patients, with MS patients falling below even healthy controls. No association of the MS cluster with clinical or MRI features was observed, and the need for larger cohorts was stated by the authors.

At least ten counts were recorded for this clonotype. Its antigen is currently not known. Base qualities are not recorded, but no much larger clone differs from it by a single base. cDNA was synthesized by template-switch 5'RACE using a primer carrying a 10-nucleotide random unique molecular identifier by which each TCR transcript was tagged. Each sequencing run produced over 190 million TCR-beta sequences covering 15-18 subjects. The RNeasy kit was used for extraction of total RNA. Using the KAPA Real-time Library Amplification kit, TCR-beta VDJ regions were amplified with primers for the TCR constant region and the 5'RACE anchor. A first PCR added sample indexes and Illumina adaptors, after which a second PCR increased the library yield. The roughly 650 bp TCR product was size-selected on a 2% E-gel SizeSelection system after Ampure bead purification. Before pooling, library quality was assessed on a Bioanalyzer, concentration was determined with Qubit, and library quantification was performed with the Kapa Library Quantification kit. Paired-end 2 x 150 bp sequencing of the libraries was performed on an Illumina HiSeq 2500. To increase sequence diversity, roughly 24-32% phiX was spiked into each library pool. The published analysis was carried out like this. Quality-filtered reads were processed with the UMI-based MiGEC pipeline, and over 90% of raw TCR sequences were removed by the MiGEC pipeline during error correction. VDJ genes were aligned to IMGT germline references, and each clonotype was defined by a unique CDR3 amino acid sequence together with V-J genes. Clonal expansion, Shannon diversity and CDR3 relatedness (CalcPairwiseDistances, ClusterSamples) were evaluated with VDJtools, and phylogenetic trees were built with CLCbio workbench. Expanded clones were defined as having at least 8 unique UMIs, based on coefficient-of-variation modelling across technical triplicates. TCRdb reprocessing: public reads trimmed at Q25 with fastp, clones called with MiXCR, in-frame beta chains kept. When rows share a CDR3 protein, they turn into one entry using the most common DNA and genes. In this record, the V and J calls reflect TCRdb's handling and not the investigators' own analysis. For this sample there are tens of thousands of distinct CDR3 sequences; less than 4% appear just once. The ten largest account for over 5.5% of the sample.

For the unsorted PBMC libraries, 2 million PBMCs were stored in RNAlater at -80 degrees C until RNA extraction and were used to generate the libraries. The multiple sclerosis patients were enrolled in a US clinical protocol that evaluated disease progression with magnetic resonance imaging. Peripheral blood was subjected to Ficoll-Hypaque density gradient centrifugation to isolate PBMCs, which were then cryopreserved in liquid nitrogen. The germline V gene sets CDR1 to LGHNA and CDR2 to YNFKEQ. Reading from cysteine to phenylalanine, the CDR3 counts 16 amino acids. Only the CDR3 DNA is retained, 48 bases long and in frame from the first base. V lost 0 bases and J lost 4 bases; the stretch between them is 12 bases long.

This TCR derives from a man in his sixties with multiple sclerosis. The sequence links TRBV4-2 to TRBJ2-2; the D segment might be TRBD1 or TRBD2, since each matches 6 bases. Sequences were obtained from PBMCs. The bases are TGTGCCAGCAGCCAAGAAGGGGGGAGAATCACCGGGGAGCTGTTTTTT. This yields the protein CASSQEGGRITGELFF.